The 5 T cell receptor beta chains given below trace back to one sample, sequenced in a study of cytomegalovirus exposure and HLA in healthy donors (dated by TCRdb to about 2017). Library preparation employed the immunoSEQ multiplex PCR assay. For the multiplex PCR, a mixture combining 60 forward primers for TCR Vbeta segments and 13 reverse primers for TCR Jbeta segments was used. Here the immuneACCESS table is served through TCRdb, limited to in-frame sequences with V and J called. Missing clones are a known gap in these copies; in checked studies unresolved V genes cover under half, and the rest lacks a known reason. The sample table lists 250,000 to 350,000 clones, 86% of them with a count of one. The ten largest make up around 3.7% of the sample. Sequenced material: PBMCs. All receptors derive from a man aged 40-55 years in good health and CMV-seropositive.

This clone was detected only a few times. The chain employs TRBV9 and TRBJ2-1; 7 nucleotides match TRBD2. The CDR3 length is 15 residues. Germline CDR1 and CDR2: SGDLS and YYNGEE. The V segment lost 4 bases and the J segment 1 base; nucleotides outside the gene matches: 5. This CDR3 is CASSSSSGSYNEQFF. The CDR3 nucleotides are TGTGCCAGCAGCTCCTCTAGCGGATCCTACAATGAGCAGTTCTTC.

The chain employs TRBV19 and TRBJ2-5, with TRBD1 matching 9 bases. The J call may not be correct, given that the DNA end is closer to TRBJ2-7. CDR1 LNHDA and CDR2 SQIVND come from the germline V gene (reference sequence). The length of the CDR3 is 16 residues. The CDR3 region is CASSVSGTGKWYEQYF. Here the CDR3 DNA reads TGTGCCAGTAGTGTCTCCGGGACAGGGAAATGGTACGAGCAGTACTTC.

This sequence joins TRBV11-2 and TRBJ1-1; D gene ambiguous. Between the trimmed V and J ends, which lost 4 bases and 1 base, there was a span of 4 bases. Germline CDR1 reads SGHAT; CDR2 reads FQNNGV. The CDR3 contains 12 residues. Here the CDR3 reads CASSSGNTEAFF. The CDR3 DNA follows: TGTGCCAGCAGCTCAGGGAACACTGAAGCTTTCTTT.

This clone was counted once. The CDR3 here is CASSDPGQGRGKSYYEQYF. The CDR3 coding sequence is TGCGCCAGCAGCGACCCGGGACAGGGTCGGGGGAAGTCCTACTACGAGCAGTACTTC. V gene TRBV5-1 combines with J gene TRBJ2-7, with 9 nucleotides matching TRBD1. Trimming removed 4 bases from V and 3 bases from J; junction bases left unmatched: 20. The CDR3 has 19 residues. Germline V lookup: CDR1 SGHRS, CDR2 YFSETQ.

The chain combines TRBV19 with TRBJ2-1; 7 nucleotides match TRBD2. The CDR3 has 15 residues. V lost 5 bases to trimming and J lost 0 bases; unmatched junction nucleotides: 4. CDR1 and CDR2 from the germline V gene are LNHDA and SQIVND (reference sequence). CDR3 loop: CASSLLADSYNEQFF. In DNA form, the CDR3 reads TGTGCCAGTAGTCTCCTAGCGGACTCCTACAATGAGCAGTTCTTC.